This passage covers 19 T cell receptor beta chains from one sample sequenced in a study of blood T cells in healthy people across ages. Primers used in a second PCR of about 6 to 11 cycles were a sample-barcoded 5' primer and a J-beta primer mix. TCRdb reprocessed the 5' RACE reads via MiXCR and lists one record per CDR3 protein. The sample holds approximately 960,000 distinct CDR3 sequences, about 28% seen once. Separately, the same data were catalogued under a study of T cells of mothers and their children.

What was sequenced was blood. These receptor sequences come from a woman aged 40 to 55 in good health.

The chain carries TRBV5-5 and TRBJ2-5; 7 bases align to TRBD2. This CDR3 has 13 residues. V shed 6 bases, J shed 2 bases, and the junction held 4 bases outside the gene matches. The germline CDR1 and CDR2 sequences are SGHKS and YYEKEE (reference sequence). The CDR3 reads CASTVGRQETQYF. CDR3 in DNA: TGTGCCAGCACCGTCGGGAGGCAAGAGACCCAGTACTTC. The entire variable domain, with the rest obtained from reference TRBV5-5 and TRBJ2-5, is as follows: DAGVTQSPTHLIKTRGQQVTLRCSPISGHKSVSWYQQVLGQGPQFIFQYYEKEERGRGNFPDRFSARQFPNYSSELNVNALLLGDSALYLCASTVGRQETQYFGPGTRLLVL.

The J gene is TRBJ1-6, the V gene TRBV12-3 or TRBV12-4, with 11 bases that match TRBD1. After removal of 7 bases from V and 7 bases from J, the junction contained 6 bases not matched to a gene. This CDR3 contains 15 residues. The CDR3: CASNMDRGHNSPLHF. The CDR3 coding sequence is TGTGCCAGCAACATGGACAGGGGGCACAATTCACCCCTCCACTTT.

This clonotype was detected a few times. CDR3 DNA sequence: TGTGCCAGCAGTCGTGGACAGGAGTTCTATGGCTACACCTTC. This translates into CASSRGQEFYGYTF. This chain links TRBV28 with TRBJ1-2; 7 bases line up with TRBD1. The CDR3 length is 14 residues. Germline-derived CDR1 and CDR2 are MDHEN and SYDVKM. V was clipped by 5 bases and J by 4 bases; unmatched bases: 7.

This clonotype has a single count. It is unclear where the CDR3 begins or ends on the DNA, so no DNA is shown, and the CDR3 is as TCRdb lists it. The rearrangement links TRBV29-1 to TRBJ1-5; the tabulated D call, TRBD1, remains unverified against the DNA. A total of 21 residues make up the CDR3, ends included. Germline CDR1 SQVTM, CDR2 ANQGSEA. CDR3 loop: CSVHQFFGPGTRTRSNQPQHF.

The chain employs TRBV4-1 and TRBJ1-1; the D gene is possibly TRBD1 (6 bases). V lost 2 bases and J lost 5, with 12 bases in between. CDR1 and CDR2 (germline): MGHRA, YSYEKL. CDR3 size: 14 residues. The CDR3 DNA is TGCGCCAGCAGCCAACCCCGGGGGGCAACTGAAGCTTTCTTT. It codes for CASSQPRGATEAFF.

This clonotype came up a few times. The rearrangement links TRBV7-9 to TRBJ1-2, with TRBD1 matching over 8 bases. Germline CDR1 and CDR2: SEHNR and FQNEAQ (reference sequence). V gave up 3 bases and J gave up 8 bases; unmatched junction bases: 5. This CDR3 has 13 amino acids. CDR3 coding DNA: TGTGCCAGCAGCTTCTCGGACAGGGAGGGCTACACCTTC. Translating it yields CASSFSDREGYTF.

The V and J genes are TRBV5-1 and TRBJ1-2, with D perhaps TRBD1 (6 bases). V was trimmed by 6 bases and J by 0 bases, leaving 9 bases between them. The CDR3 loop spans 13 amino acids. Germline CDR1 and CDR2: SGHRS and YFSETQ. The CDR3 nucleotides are TGCGCCAGCACCACAGGGACTAACTATGGCTACACCTTC. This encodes CASTTGTNYGYTF.

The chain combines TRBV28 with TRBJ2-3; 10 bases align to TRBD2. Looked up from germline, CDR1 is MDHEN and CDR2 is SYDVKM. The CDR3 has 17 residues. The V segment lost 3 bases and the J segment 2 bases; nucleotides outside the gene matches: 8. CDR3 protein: CASSLFLAGDLTDTQYF. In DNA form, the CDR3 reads TGTGCCAGCAGTTTGTTCCTAGCGGGAGACCTCACAGATACGCAGTATTTT.

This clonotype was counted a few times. The CDR3 DNA reads TGTGCCAGCTCACCAGGCGCAGGGGGGAGCTATGGCTACACCTTC. Translating gives CASSPGAGGSYGYTF. The chain links TRBV18 to TRBJ1-2, with 7 bases aligning to TRBD1. V lost 2 bases and J lost 4; bases outside the gene matches: 7. This CDR3 spans 15 amino acids. Looked up from germline, CDR1 is KGHSH and CDR2 is LQKENI.

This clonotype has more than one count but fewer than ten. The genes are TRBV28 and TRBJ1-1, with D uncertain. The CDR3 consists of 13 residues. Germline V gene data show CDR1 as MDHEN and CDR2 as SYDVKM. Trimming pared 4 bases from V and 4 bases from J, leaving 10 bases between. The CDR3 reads CASSSPHSTEAFF. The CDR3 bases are TGTGCCAGCAGTTCCCCACACAGCACTGAAGCTTTCTTT.

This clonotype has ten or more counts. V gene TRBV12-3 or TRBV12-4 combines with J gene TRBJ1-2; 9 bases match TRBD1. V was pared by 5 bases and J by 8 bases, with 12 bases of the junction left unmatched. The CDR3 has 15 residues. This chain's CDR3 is CASSEHTGGAKGYTF. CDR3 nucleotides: TGTGCCAGCAGTGAACATACAGGGGGCGCGAAAGGCTACACCTTC.

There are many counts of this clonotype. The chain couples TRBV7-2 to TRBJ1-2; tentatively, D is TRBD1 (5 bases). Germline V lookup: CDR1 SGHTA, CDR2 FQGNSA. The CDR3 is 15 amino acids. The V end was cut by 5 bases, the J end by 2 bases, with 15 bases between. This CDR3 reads CASSPPQARNYGYTF. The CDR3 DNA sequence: TGTGCCAGCAGCCCCCCACAGGCACGGAACTATGGCTACACCTTC.

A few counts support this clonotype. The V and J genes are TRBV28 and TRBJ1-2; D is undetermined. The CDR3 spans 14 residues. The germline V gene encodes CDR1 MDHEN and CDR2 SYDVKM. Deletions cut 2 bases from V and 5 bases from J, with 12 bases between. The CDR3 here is CASSLTGQSYGYTF. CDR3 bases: TGTGCCAGCAGTTTAACGGGTCAATCATATGGCTACACCTTC.

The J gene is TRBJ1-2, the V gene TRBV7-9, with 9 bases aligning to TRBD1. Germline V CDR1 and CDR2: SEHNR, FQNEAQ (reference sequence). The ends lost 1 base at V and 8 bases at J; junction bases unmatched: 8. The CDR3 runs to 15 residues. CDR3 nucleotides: TGTGCCAGCAGCTTAGGGGACAGGGTAATCTACGGCTACACCTTC. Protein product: CASSLGDRVIYGYTF.

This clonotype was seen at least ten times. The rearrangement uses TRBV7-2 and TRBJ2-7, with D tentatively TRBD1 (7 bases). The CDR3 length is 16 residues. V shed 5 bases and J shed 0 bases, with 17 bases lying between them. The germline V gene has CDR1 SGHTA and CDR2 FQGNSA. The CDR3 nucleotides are TGTGCCAGCAGCAGCCAGGGGGGTGTGAGCTCCTACGAGCAGTACTTC. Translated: CASSSQGGVSSYEQYF.

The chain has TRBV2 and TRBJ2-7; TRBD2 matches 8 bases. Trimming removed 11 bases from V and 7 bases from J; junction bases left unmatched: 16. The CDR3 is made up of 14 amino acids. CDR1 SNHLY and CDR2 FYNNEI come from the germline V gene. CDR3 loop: CAGGLDSQGHEQYF. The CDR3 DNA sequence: TGTGCCGGGGGACTAGATTCCCAGGGTCATGAGCAGTACTTC.

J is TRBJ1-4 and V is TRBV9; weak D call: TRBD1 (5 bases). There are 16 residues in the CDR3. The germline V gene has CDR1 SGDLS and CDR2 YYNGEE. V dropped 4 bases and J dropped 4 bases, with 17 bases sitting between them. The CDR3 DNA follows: TGTGCCAGCAGCTCCGGGGTTGACAGTGTTAATGAAAAACTGTTTTTT. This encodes CASSSGVDSVNEKLFF.

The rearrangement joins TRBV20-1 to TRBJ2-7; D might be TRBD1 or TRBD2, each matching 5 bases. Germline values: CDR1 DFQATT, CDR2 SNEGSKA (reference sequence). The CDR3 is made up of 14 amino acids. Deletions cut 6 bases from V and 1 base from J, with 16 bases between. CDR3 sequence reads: CSAPLLGVSYEQYF. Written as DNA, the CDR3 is TGCAGTGCGCCTCTATTGGGGGTATCCTACGAGCAGTACTTC.

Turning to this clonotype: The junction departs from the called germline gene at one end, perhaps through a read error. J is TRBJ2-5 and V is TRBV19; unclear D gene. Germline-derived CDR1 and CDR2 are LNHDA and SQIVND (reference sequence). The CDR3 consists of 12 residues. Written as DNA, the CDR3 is TGTGCCGGTAGTGAGACTGGAGAGACCCAGTACTTC. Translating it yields CAGSETGETQYF. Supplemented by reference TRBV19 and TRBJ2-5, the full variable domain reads DGGITQSPKYLFRKEGQNVTLSCEQNLNHDAMYWYRQDPGQGLRLIYYSQIVNDFQKGDIAEGYSVSREKKESFPLTVTSAQKNPTAFYLCAGSETGETQYFGPGTRLLVL.